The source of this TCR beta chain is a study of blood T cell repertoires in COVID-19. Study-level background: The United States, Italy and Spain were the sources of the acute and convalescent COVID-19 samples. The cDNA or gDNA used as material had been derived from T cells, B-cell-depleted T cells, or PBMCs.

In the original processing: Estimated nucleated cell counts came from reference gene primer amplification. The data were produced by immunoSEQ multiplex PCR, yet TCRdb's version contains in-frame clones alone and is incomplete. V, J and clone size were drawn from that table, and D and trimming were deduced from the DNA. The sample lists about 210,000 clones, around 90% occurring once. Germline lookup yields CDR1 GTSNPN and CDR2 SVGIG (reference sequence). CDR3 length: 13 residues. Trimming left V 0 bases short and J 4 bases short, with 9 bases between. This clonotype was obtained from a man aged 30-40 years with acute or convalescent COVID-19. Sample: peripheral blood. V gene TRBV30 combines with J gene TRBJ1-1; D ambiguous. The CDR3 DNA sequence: TGTGCCTGGAGTGTAGTGAGGGCCACTGAAGCTTTCTTT. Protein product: CAWSVVRATEAFF.